The clone carrying this TCR beta chain appeared many times. Its specificity is unknown. RNA transcripts served as the template for amplifying TCR beta CDR3 regions. The HTBI primer set served for first-round RT-PCR of the TCR CDR3. TCRdb analysed the multiplex PCR reads with MiXCR anew, one entry per CDR3 protein. The table shows about 59,000 distinct CDR3 sequences, with roughly half occurring only once. Diagnoses were established using clinical symptoms, serum thyroxine and TRAb, thyroid ultrasound and orbital computed tomography. These data are taken from a study of T cells in Graves' hyperthyroidism and ophthalmopathy. General observations from the study: A model of 13 V-J pairs discriminated ophthalmopathy from stable hyperthyroidism. Ophthalmopathy was model-predicted a median roughly 6.5 months pre-onset.

The germline CDR1 and CDR2 sequences are SGHRS and YFSETQ. The CDR3 loop spans 14 amino acids. Trimming cost V 7 bases and J 4 bases, with 14 bases left between them. The receptor's source is an older woman with Graves' ophthalmopathy. The specimen sequenced was blood. The chain recombines TRBV5-1 with TRBJ1-4; D possibly corresponds to TRBD1 (5 bases). In nucleotides, the CDR3 is TGCGCCAGCTCCGACGGGGGTTATAATGAAAAACTGTTTTTT. Its protein product is CASSDGGYNEKLFF.